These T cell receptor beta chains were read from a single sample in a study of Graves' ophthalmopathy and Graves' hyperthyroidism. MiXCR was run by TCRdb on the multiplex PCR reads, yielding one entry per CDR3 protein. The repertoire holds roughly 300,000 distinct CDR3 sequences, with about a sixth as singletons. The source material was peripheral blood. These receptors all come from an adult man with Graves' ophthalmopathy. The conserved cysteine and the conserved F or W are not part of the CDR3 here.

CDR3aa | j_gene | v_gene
AWTEGLYGYT | TRBJ1-2 | TRBV30
ASSDFGAYGYT | TRBJ1-2 | TRBV25-1
ASSFGAEETQY | TRBJ2-5 | TRBV5-1
ASSFAGGNAGELF | TRBJ2-2 | TRBV7-2
SVLDRGYT | TRBJ1-2 | TRBV29-1
AWSVRMGNTIY | TRBJ1-3 | TRBV30
ASSMGPNTGELF | TRBJ2-2 | TRBV2
ASGPPWDSSYEQY | TRBJ2-7 | TRBV5-1
ASSEGVSVGTEAF | TRBJ1-1 | TRBV6-1
ASSYGPGQGAGGYT | TRBJ1-2 | TRBV6-5
ASSDPYRANSPLH | TRBJ1-6 | TRBV2
ASSLGQGVSEAF | TRBJ1-1 | TRBV11-2
ASSPEVGGTVNYGYT | TRBJ1-2 | TRBV11-2
ASSHGTGRTEAF | TRBJ1-1 | TRBV6-5
ASSYDRDTGELF | TRBJ2-2 | TRBV2
ASSLALQSRQY | TRBJ2-4 | TRBV7-2
ASTGTGLHEQY | TRBJ2-7 | TRBV6-5
SARGRQANYGYT | TRBJ1-2 | TRBV20-1
ASSRRLPSYEQY | TRBJ2-7 | TRBV11-2
ASSTARGLLAGANVLT | TRBJ2-6 | TRBV19
ASSQDRSSPLH | TRBJ1-6 | TRBV7-3
ASSYRAGDGNTIY | TRBJ1-3 | TRBV6-5
ASTHPGQGHYGYT | TRBJ1-2 | TRBV19
ASSLRENTGELF | TRBJ2-2 | TRBV6-2/TRBV6-3
ASSSGSNTEAF | TRBJ1-1 | TRBV7-2
AWSVTGDQPQH | TRBJ1-5 | TRBV30
SATGLAGGSEYEQY | TRBJ2-7 | TRBV20-1
ASGISGGIQETQY | TRBJ2-5 | TRBV12-3/TRBV12-4
ASSPRSSGELF | TRBJ2-2 | TRBV9
SAEPRNTEAF | TRBJ1-1 | TRBV20-1
SVRTPGLNYGYT | TRBJ1-2 | TRBV20-1
ASSVGSRGHSYGYT | TRBJ1-2 | TRBV9
ASSQVPDRFATQY | TRBJ2-5 | TRBV4-1
ASSYSGGLPYEQY | TRBJ2-7 | TRBV6-5
ASTPLRGGMETQY | TRBJ2-5 | TRBV6-5
ASSLSYQGNQPQH | TRBJ1-5 | TRBV27
ASSQWPGDNYEQY | TRBJ2-7 | TRBV5-1
ASSEYRQPQETQY | TRBJ2-5 | TRBV25-1
ASSQLSLGKETQY | TRBJ2-5 | TRBV3-1
ASSLIRGGLY | TRBJ2-7 | TRBV11-2
AIRQQIGDNQPQH | TRBJ1-5 | TRBV10-3
ASSLIRSRTKAF | TRBJ1-1 | TRBV7-2
ASRKQSIYEQY | TRBJ2-7 | TRBV6-2/TRBV6-3
ATSDPGYSGGEQY | TRBJ2-7 | TRBV24-1
ATSDSLAAPETQY | TRBJ2-5 | TRBV24-1
ASSLIQDTEAF | TRBJ1-1 | TRBV7-2
ASSYSGRGTYEQY | TRBJ2-7 | TRBV6-2/TRBV6-3
ASSLGTGAGANVLT | TRBJ2-6 | TRBV5-1
SASTSYEQY | TRBJ2-7 | TRBV20-1
ASKRTGSYEQY | TRBJ2-7 | TRBV27
ASTPGRGNTGELF | TRBJ2-2 | TRBV28
ATSDGLAGASRETQY | TRBJ2-5 | TRBV24-1
AWNSFTDGNTIY | TRBJ1-3 | TRBV30
ANSQDLGGSQETQY | TRBJ2-5 | TRBV4-3
ASSEVGGLAKNIQY | TRBJ2-4 | TRBV6-1
ASSPSRLAGGETQY | TRBJ2-5 | TRBV6-1
ASRTGTGYLEQY | TRBJ2-7 | TRBV28
ASSEDRGGANVLT | TRBJ2-6 | TRBV2
ASQLGGIAALYEQY | TRBJ2-7 | TRBV12-3/TRBV12-4
ASSPDRGSNQPQH | TRBJ1-5 | TRBV5-1